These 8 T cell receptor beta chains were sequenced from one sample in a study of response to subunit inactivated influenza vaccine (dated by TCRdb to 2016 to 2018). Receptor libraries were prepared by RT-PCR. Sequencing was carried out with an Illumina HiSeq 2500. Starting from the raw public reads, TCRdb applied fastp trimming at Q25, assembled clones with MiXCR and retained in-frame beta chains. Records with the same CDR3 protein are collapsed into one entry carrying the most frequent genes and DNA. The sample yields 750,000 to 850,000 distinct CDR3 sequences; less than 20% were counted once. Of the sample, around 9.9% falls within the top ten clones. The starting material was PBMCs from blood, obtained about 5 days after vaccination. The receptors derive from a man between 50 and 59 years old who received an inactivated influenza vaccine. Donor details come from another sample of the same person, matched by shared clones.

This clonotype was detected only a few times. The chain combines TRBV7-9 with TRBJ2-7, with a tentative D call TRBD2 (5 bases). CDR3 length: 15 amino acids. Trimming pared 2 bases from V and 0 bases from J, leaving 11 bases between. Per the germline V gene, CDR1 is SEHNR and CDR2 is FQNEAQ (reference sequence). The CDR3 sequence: CASSLRELSSYEQYF. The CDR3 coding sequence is TGTGCCAGCAGCTTACGGGAATTAAGCTCCTACGAGCAGTACTTC.

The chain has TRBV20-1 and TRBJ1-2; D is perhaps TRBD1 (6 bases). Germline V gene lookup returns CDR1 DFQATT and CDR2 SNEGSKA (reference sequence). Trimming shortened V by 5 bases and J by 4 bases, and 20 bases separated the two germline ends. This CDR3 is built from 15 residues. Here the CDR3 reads CSASSLQGGIYGYTF. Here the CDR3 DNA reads TGCAGTGCTTCATCACTACAGGGTGGGATCTATGGCTACACCTTC.

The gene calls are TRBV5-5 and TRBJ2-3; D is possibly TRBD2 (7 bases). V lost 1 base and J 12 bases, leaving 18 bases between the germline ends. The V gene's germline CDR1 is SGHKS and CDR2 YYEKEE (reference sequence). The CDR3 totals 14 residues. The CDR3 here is CASSLLAGALIQYF. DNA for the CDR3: TGTGCCAGCAGCTTGCTGGCGGGGGCCCTTATCCAGTATTTT.

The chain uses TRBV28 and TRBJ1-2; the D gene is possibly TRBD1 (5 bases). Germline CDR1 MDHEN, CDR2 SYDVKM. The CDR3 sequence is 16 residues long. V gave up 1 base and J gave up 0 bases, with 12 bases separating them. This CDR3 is CASSLLSGGANYGYTF. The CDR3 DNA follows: TGTGCCAGCAGTTTATTATCGGGGGGAGCTAACTATGGCTACACCTTC.

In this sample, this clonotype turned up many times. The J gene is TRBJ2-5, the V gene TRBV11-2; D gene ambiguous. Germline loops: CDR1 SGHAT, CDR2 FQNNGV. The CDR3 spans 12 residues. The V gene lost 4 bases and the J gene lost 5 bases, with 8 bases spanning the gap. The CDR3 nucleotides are TGTGCCAGCAGCTCGGGCAGGGAGACCCAGTACTTC. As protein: CASSSGRETQYF. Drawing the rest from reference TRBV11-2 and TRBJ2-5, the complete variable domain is EAGVAQSPRYKIIEKRQSVAFWCNPISGHATLYWYQQILGQGPKLLIQFQNNGVVDDSQLPKDRFSAERLKGVDSTLKIQPAKLEDSAVYLCASSSGRETQYFGPGTRLLVL.

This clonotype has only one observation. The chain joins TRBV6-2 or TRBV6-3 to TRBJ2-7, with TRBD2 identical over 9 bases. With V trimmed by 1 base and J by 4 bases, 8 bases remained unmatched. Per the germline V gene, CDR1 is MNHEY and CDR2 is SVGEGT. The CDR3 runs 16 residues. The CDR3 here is CASSYWRLAGRYEQYF. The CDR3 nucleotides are TGTGCCAGCAGTTACTGGCGGCTAGCGGGGAGGTACGAGCAGTACTTC.

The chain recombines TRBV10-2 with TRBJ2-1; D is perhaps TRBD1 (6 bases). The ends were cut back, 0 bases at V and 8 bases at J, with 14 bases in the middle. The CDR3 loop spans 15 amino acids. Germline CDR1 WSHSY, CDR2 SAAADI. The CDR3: CASSESGTPSDEQFF. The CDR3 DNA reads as TGCGCCAGCAGTGAGTCAGGGACACCTTCCGATGAGCAGTTCTTC.

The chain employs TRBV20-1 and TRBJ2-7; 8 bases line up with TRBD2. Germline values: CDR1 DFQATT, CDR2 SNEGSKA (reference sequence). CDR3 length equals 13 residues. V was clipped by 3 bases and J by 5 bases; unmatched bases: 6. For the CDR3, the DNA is TGCAGTGCTAGCCGGACTAGCCGGGACGAGCAGTACTTC. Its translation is CSASRTSRDEQYF.